Listed below are T cell receptor beta chains from one sample, sequenced in a study of blood T cell repertoires in COVID-19. TCRdb's table, derived via immunoSEQ multiplex PCR, lists solely in-frame clones and lacks some. The profile shows under 65,000 clones, less than 85% of them singletons. The sequencing sample was made of peripheral blood. Receptors originate from a woman in her 70s with acute or convalescent COVID-19. Each CDR3 is given with its conserved first and last residue. A D gene is named only where the DNA matches it firmly. Clone size is shown for a subset of rows, as once, few, many or a class of expanded clone.

d_call: NA; j_call: TRBJ1-6; clone_size: many; v_call: TRBV11-2; cdr3_aa: CASSFGLPFYNSPLHF; cdr3_nt: TGTGCCAGCAGCTTTGGACTTCCGTTTTATAATTCACCCCTCCACTTT
d_call: NA; j_call: TRBJ1-1; clone_size: NA; v_call: TRBV12-5; cdr3_aa: CASGPGWSTEAFF; cdr3_nt: TGTGCTAGTGGTCCCGGGTGGAGTACCGAAGCTTTCTTT
d_call: TRBD2; j_call: TRBJ2-1; clone_size: NA; v_call: TRBV30; cdr3_aa: CAWKPLASGGNEQFF; cdr3_nt: TGTGCCTGGAAGCCACTGGCTAGCGGGGGAAATGAGCAGTTCTTC
d_call: NA; j_call: TRBJ2-7; clone_size: NA; v_call: TRBV6-5; cdr3_aa: CASGQFSYEQYF; cdr3_nt: TGTGCCAGCGGACAGTTCTCCTACGAGCAGTACTTC
d_call: NA; j_call: TRBJ2-5; clone_size: NA; v_call: TRBV7-3; cdr3_aa: CASSLGGGETQYF; cdr3_nt: TGTGCCAGCAGCTTAGGCGGCGGGGAGACCCAGTACTTC
d_call: NA; j_call: TRBJ1-2; clone_size: NA; v_call: TRBV10-3; cdr3_aa: CAISELEGSKGYTF; cdr3_nt: TGTGCCATCAGTGAGCTCGAGGGATCTAAAGGCTACACCTTC
d_call: NA; j_call: TRBJ2-3; clone_size: once; v_call: TRBV19; cdr3_aa: CASSIDRGTQYF; cdr3_nt: TGTGCCAGTAGTATAGATCGGGGTACGCAGTATTTT
d_call: TRBD1; j_call: TRBJ2-6; clone_size: NA; v_call: TRBV12-5; cdr3_aa: CASGLVQGAGANVLTF; cdr3_nt: TGTGCTAGTGGTTTGGTACAGGGGGCTGGGGCCAACGTCCTGACTTTC
d_call: TRBD1; j_call: TRBJ1-2; clone_size: NA; v_call: TRBV7-9; cdr3_aa: CASSLPTTGGGYGYTF; cdr3_nt: TGTGCCAGCAGTCTACCCACTACAGGGGGCGGGTATGGCTACACCTTC
d_call: TRBD1; j_call: TRBJ1-3; clone_size: NA; v_call: TRBV6-5; cdr3_aa: CASSQGAGNTIYF; cdr3_nt: TGTGCCAGCAGCCAGGGGGCTGGAAACACCATATATTTT
d_call: TRBD1; j_call: TRBJ1-2; clone_size: NA; v_call: TRBV6-5; cdr3_aa: CASSPDRVSRGYTF; cdr3_nt: TGTGCCAGCAGTCCCGACAGGGTCTCGCGCGGCTACACCTTC
d_call: NA; j_call: TRBJ2-3; clone_size: NA; v_call: TRBV12-5; cdr3_aa: CASGFGGPLSTDTQYF; cdr3_nt: TGTGCTAGTGGTTTCGGAGGACCTTTAAGCACAGATACGCAGTATTTT
d_call: TRBD1; j_call: TRBJ1-2; clone_size: once; v_call: TRBV5-4; cdr3_aa: CASSFWDREDYGYTF; cdr3_nt: TGTGCCAGCAGCTTCTGGGACAGGGAAGACTATGGCTACACCTTC
d_call: TRBD1; j_call: TRBJ1-3; clone_size: NA; v_call: TRBV5-1; cdr3_aa: CASSLTGALGNTIYF; cdr3_nt: TGCGCCAGCAGCCTGACAGGGGCCCTTGGAAACACCATATATTTT
d_call: NA; j_call: TRBJ1-5; clone_size: NA; v_call: TRBV19; cdr3_aa: CASRPRDTFSNQPQHF; cdr3_nt: TGTGCCAGTAGACCCCGGGACACCTTCAGCAATCAGCCCCAGCATTTT
d_call: TRBD1; j_call: TRBJ1-5; clone_size: NA; v_call: TRBV2; cdr3_aa: CASNGQGGNQPQHF; cdr3_nt: TGTGCCAGCAACGGACAGGGAGGCAATCAGCCCCAGCATTTT